Sequencing of this TCR beta chain was carried out in a study of beta chain features in type 1 diabetes (dated by TCRdb to 2016 to 2019). Looking at the study overall: Mean age, gender distribution, total cell number and subset yield did not differ between patients and healthy donors. Regulatory and stem cell-like memory subsets were isolated from only 8 patients and roughly eight healthy donors, whereas naive and central memory subsets came from all 28 donors. A total of 107,917,701 sorted cells were examined across all samples, and a strong correlation was observed between cell number per subset and RNA yield. In the study, recently diagnosed type 1 diabetes patients and matched healthy donors were compared on the TCRB repertoires of their sorted circulating CD4+ T cell subsets.

Study-level results and caveats: At VDJ recombination sites, type 1 diabetes patients had fewer insertions and more deleted nucleotides, which implies abnormalities in thymic rearrangement. Shorter templates might be favored by PCR, yet because patient and control samples were amplified and corrected together, any such skew would affect both groups equally. Sequencing cDNA rather than genomic DNA could over-represent highly expressing activated cells, although activation and CD3 levels did not differ between groups. In all four CD4+ subsets, TCRB CDR3 length was moderately but significantly shorter in type 1 diabetes patients. Naive, central memory and regulatory TCRB repertoires appeared more similar among patients than among healthy donors. Because small numbers of individuals were included in the HLA sub-analyses, any influence of HLA type on TCRB rearrangement was left unresolved.

On this clone itself: The antigen it binds to is not known. No qualities accompany the bases; no much larger clone lies one base away.

From V the trimming removes 7 bases and from J it removes 3 bases, while the gene matches leave 8 bases of the junction unaccounted for. The germline V gene (reference sequence) specifies LNHDA as CDR1 and SQIVND as CDR2. Counted from cysteine to phenylalanine, this CDR3 has 15 amino acids. CDR3 DNA is the only sequence kept; it has 45 bases, read in frame from the first base. A single peripheral blood draw of about 116 mL on average was collected from each donor into heparinised tubes. Naive, central memory, regulatory and stem cell-like memory CD4+ T cells were sorted on a BD FACSAria II using a panel including CD45RO, CCR7, CD25, CD127, CD95 and CD27. All sorted populations exceeded 95% purity. PBMCs were isolated right away by Lymphoprep density gradient centrifugation and were stained directly, without culture. To minimize batch effects, samples were stained and sorted in pairs, one healthy donor with one patient per experiment.

The entire amount of isolated RNA was reverse transcribed using the High Capacity cDNA Reverse Transcription Kit, so the sequenced TCRB transcripts were expressed ones. Naive, central memory and regulatory T cell samples underwent deep immunoSEQ sequencing, averaging roughly 3.4 million total reads per sample. After sorted cells were lysed in RLT buffer, RNA was extracted with DNase-treated RNeasy Micro or Mini kits, with the choice depending on cell number. Each cell subset was processed on its own to prevent cross-contamination, while patient and healthy donor samples were processed together. Using the immunoSEQ multiplex PCR, TCRB sequences were amplified from cDNA into 87-bp fragments spanning the CDR3 region. Amplicons were sequenced on the Illumina HiSeq platform. The paper's processing steps were these. Synthetic template baselines were used to correct PCR bias computationally, reads within Hamming distance 2 were collapsed, and singletons that could not be merged were discarded. Reads were aligned against IMGT so that V, D and J genes, CDR3 length and insertions or deletions at six rearrangement sites could be assigned. Clonotype counts were normalized to sorted cell number within each subset before computing true diversity and Gini coefficients with the tcR R package. The overlap coefficient, calculated on TCRB nucleotide sequences, was used to quantify repertoire sharing. Out-of-frame TCRB sequences from naive cells were analyzed as a proxy for the pre-selection repertoire. The immuneACCESS repertoire file appears here via TCRdb, limited to in-frame rearrangements. These files lack a portion of the clones; in checked studies, under half of the deficit traces to unresolved V genes, and the cause of the others is not known. V, J and clone size derive from that table, while D and trimming were established from the DNA sequence. In this sample the table shows some 170,000 clones, about 63% of which occur a single time. The leading ten clones occupy about 0.089% of the sample.

Rearrangement joined TRBV19 to TRBJ2-2; the central 7 bases match TRBD1. The clonotype comes from a man younger than 40 with type 1 diabetes. Sequencing used naive CD4+ T cells from blood. The sample's cell subset or site label, decoded: true naive CD4+ T cells. The CDR3 region has the sequence CASTPTGWHTGELFF. The DNA reads TGTGCCAGTACCCCGACAGGGTGGCACACCGGGGAGCTGTTTTTT.